The text below deals with one TCR beta chain. What it recognizes is unknown. The data were taken from a study of shared clonotypes between healthy human individuals. Study-level findings and limits: Clonotypes shared by all four donors outscored non-shared clonotypes in generation probability. Larger estimated richness was generally recorded for naive subsets relative to memory subsets.

This was a deep-level run. Sequenced by immunoSEQ multiplex PCR; TCRdb stores in-frame clones only, minus some. The profile shows some 2 million clones, 95% of them singletons. The sequence was obtained from a man between 18 and 35 years old in good health. The material sequenced was naive CD4+ T cells sorted from blood. The subset denotes: CD45RA+ positively selected.

DNA of the CDR3: TGTGCCAGCAGTTTAATCGGGACAGGGGCGAAGGCTGAAGCTTTCTTT. It translates to CASSLIGTGAKAEAFF. The chain carries TRBV28 and TRBJ1-1; 10 bases match TRBD1. J gave up 6 bases and V 2 bases, and 9 bases lay outside the gene matches. CDR1 and CDR2 from the germline V gene are MDHEN and SYDVKM. This CDR3 spans 16 amino acids.